The rows below give T cell receptor beta chains drawn from one sample of a study of identical twins. MiXCR, run by TCRdb on the 5' RACE reads, gives a single entry per CDR3 protein. The sample records 600,000 to 800,000 distinct CDR3 sequences, around 20% being singletons. The sample was also reused in another study, on T cells expressing NK-cell markers.

The source material was PBMCs. The origin of the receptors is a woman between 18 and 30 years old in good health. Both conserved end residues are part of each CDR3. D genes are given only for firm matches. Clone size, where shown, is once, few, many, or a class for clones that have expanded.

d_gene: NA
j_gene: TRBJ1-2
abundance: NA
v_gene: TRBV12-3/TRBV12-4
CDR3nt: TGTGCCAGCAGTTTATCGCTGGGTGGCTACACCTTC
CDR3aa: CASSLSLGGYTF

d_gene: TRBD1
j_gene: TRBJ1-2
abundance: many
v_gene: TRBV6-1
CDR3nt: TGTGCCAGCAGTGGCGCCGTCTATGGACAGGGCGCTGGCTACACCTTC
CDR3aa: CASSGAVYGQGAGYTF

d_gene: TRBD2
j_gene: TRBJ2-3
abundance: NA
v_gene: TRBV29-1
CDR3nt: TGCAGCGCCCCCGCGGCTTTAGCGGGGGGGATGGATACGCAGTATTTT
CDR3aa: CSAPAALAGGMDTQYF

d_gene: TRBD2
j_gene: TRBJ2-2
abundance: NA
v_gene: TRBV3-1
CDR3nt: TGTGCCAGCAGCCAAGTCTCAGCGGGGGGTTTCACCGGGGAGCTGTTTTTT
CDR3aa: CASSQVSAGGFTGELFF

d_gene: TRBD2
j_gene: TRBJ2-5
abundance: few
v_gene: TRBV6-1
CDR3nt: TGTGCCAGCAGTCTAACACTAGCGGGGGGCCAAGAGACCCAGTACTTC
CDR3aa: CASSLTLAGGQETQYF

d_gene: TRBD1
j_gene: TRBJ1-3
abundance: NA
v_gene: TRBV3-1
CDR3nt: TGTGCCAGCAGCCAAGGAGGGGGCGTAGGAAACACCATATATTTT
CDR3aa: CASSQGGGVGNTIYF

d_gene: NA
j_gene: TRBJ2-7
abundance: few
v_gene: TRBV4-3
CDR3nt: TGCGCCAGCAGCCACTCTCGTGTGGGTATGGGCGAGCAGTACTTC
CDR3aa: CASSHSRVGMGEQYF

d_gene: NA
j_gene: TRBJ2-7
abundance: NA
v_gene: TRBV5-1
CDR3nt: TGCGCCAGCAGTTCCTCCGGGGAACGGCACGAGCAGTACTTC
CDR3aa: CASSSSGERHEQYF

d_gene: NA
j_gene: TRBJ1-1
abundance: few
v_gene: TRBV20-1
CDR3nt: TGCAGTGCTAGTGACAGCGGAAAGAACACTGAAGCTTTCTTT
CDR3aa: CSASDSGKNTEAFF

d_gene: TRBD2
j_gene: TRBJ2-2
abundance: NA
v_gene: TRBV6-1
CDR3nt: TGTGCCAGCAGGCCGCTAGCGGGGGGGAACACCGGGGAGCTGTTTTTT
CDR3aa: CASRPLAGGNTGELFF

d_gene: NA
j_gene: TRBJ2-3
abundance: NA
v_gene: TRBV4-3
CDR3nt: TGCGCCAGCAGCCAAAGATATCTTAGCACAGATACGCAGTATTTT
CDR3aa: CASSQRYLSTDTQYF

d_gene: NA
j_gene: TRBJ2-1
abundance: few
v_gene: TRBV12-3/TRBV12-4
CDR3nt: TGTGCCAGCATTGGGAAGGGGCGGGACGACATGTATGAGCAGTTCTTC
CDR3aa: CASIGKGRDDMYEQFF

d_gene: NA
j_gene: TRBJ2-3
abundance: NA
v_gene: TRBV5-1
CDR3nt: TGCGCCAGCAGCCCAGGGGCCACGCCGTTTAGCACAGATACGCAGTATTTT
CDR3aa: CASSPGATPFSTDTQYF

d_gene: TRBD2
j_gene: TRBJ2-7
abundance: NA
v_gene: TRBV20-1
CDR3nt: TGCAGTGCAATCGGGACTAGCGGATACGAGCAGTACTTC
CDR3aa: CSAIGTSGYEQYF

d_gene: TRBD2
j_gene: TRBJ2-4
abundance: NA
v_gene: TRBV30
CDR3nt: TGTGCCTGGAGTTCCCATGGGGGGGGAAGCATTCAGTACTTC
CDR3aa: CAWSSHGGGSIQYF

d_gene: NA
j_gene: TRBJ1-2
abundance: once
v_gene: TRBV6-1
CDR3nt: TGTGCCAGCAGGGAAGGGACTCCCAGCTATGGCTACACCTTC
CDR3aa: CASREGTPSYGYTF

d_gene: NA
j_gene: TRBJ2-7
abundance: many
v_gene: TRBV2
CDR3nt: TGTGCCAGCAGTGGTCTGTTTGGGGACGAGCAGTACTTC
CDR3aa: CASSGLFGDEQYF

d_gene: TRBD2
j_gene: TRBJ2-1
abundance: few
v_gene: TRBV4-3
CDR3nt: TGCGCCAGCAGCCAAGATCTAGCGGGAGGGCTTGAGCAGTTCTTC
CDR3aa: CASSQDLAGGLEQFF

d_gene: NA
j_gene: TRBJ2-1
abundance: many
v_gene: TRBV4-3
CDR3nt: TGCGCCAGCAGGCCGGGACCAAGGTACAATGAGCAGTTCTTC
CDR3aa: CASRPGPRYNEQFF

d_gene: NA
j_gene: TRBJ2-7
abundance: NA
v_gene: TRBV7-8
CDR3nt: TGTGCCAGCAGCTCATACACGACGGTCGCCTACGAGCAGTACTTC
CDR3aa: CASSSYTTVAYEQYF

d_gene: NA
j_gene: TRBJ2-2
abundance: NA
v_gene: TRBV9
CDR3nt: TGTGCCAGCAGCGTCGGTGGGAACACTAACACCGGGGAGCTGTTTTTT
CDR3aa: CASSVGGNTNTGELFF

d_gene: NA
j_gene: TRBJ2-1
abundance: few
v_gene: TRBV5-1
CDR3nt: TGCGCCAGCAGCTTCCGGGACGAAGGTGAGCAGTTCTTC
CDR3aa: CASSFRDEGEQFF

d_gene: NA
j_gene: TRBJ2-5
abundance: many
v_gene: TRBV6-2/TRBV6-3
CDR3nt: TGTGCCGCCGAAAAGTTCGGTGAGACCCAGTACTTC
CDR3aa: CAAEKFGETQYF

d_gene: TRBD2
j_gene: TRBJ2-1
abundance: NA
v_gene: TRBV20-1
CDR3nt: TGCAGTGCCCTAGATAGCGGGAGAACCTACAATGAGCAGTTCTTC
CDR3aa: CSALDSGRTYNEQFF

d_gene: NA
j_gene: TRBJ1-5
abundance: NA
v_gene: TRBV7-8
CDR3nt: TGTGCCATGGGCCCTGGGCTCCTCTGGACAGGCAATCAGCCCCAGCATTTT
CDR3aa: CAMGPGLLWTGNQPQHF

d_gene: TRBD1
j_gene: TRBJ2-3
abundance: NA
v_gene: TRBV29-1
CDR3nt: TGCAGCGTTGGAGGGGGCGTTACAGATACGCAGTATTTT
CDR3aa: CSVGGGVTDTQYF

d_gene: NA
j_gene: TRBJ2-7
abundance: many
v_gene: TRBV3-1
CDR3nt: TGTGCCAGCAGCTCCCGACTCTCCGAGCAGTACTTC
CDR3aa: CASSSRLSEQYF

d_gene: NA
j_gene: TRBJ1-2
abundance: NA
v_gene: TRBV12-3/TRBV12-4
CDR3nt: TGTGCCAGCAGTTCAACAATGCTAACCGACGGCTACACCTTC
CDR3aa: CASSSTMLTDGYTF

d_gene: NA
j_gene: TRBJ1-2
abundance: few
v_gene: TRBV27
CDR3nt: TGTGCCAGCAGTTTATCAGGGAACGGCTACACCTTC
CDR3aa: CASSLSGNGYTF